Listed here is a single TCR beta chain. Its antigen is not yet known. No much larger clonotype is one base removed from it; base qualities were not supplied. The data stem from a study of neurological immune-mediated disorders (dated by TCRdb to the late 2010s). About the full investigation: Using UMI-based sequencing, the study compared peripheral blood TCR-beta repertoires from patients with HTLV-I-associated myelopathy (HAM/TSP), patients with multiple sclerosis, and healthy controls. Alongside PBMC samples, the set of about 97 TCR-beta libraries contained longitudinal samples, technical triplicates, and paired CD4+ and CD8+ T-cell subsets that had been sorted. The cohort was made up of 60 to 75 subjects, consisting of around 15 HAM/TSP patients, about 35 multiple sclerosis patients and around 20 healthy controls. The investigation overall reported the following: TCR clonal expansion was greatest in HAM/TSP patients and smallest in MS patients, who ranked below even healthy controls. No identical CDR3 amino acid sequences were shared among expanded clones across subjects, suggesting private TCR-beta repertoires in all groups.

Looking up the germline V gene yields CDR1 SGHDN and CDR2 FVKESK. Trimming takes 1 base off V and 4 bases off J; junction bases not matched to a gene: 4. From the cysteine up to the phenylalanine, the CDR3 has a length of 16 residues. Only the CDR3 portion is preserved as DNA: 48 bases, with reading frame beginning at the first base. cDNA was synthesized by template-switch 5'RACE using a primer carrying a 10-nucleotide random unique molecular identifier by which each TCR transcript was tagged. Over 180 million TCR-beta sequences, covering 15-18 subjects, were produced in each sequencing run. Total RNA was extracted with the RNeasy kit. TCR-beta VDJ regions were amplified with primers for the TCR constant region and the 5'RACE anchor, using the KAPA Real-time Library Amplification kit. Sample indexes and Illumina adaptors were added in a first PCR, after which library yield was increased in a second PCR. After Ampure bead purification, the roughly 650 bp TCR product was size-selected on a 2% E-gel SizeSelection system. Library quality was checked on a Bioanalyzer, concentration was measured with Qubit, and libraries were quantified with the Kapa Library Quantification kit before pooling. An Illumina HiSeq 2500 was used to sequence the libraries paired-end at 2 x 150 bp. To increase sequence diversity, roughly 23-30% phiX was spiked into each library pool. In the paper's pipeline: Quality-filtered reads were processed with the UMI-based MiGEC pipeline, which removed over 75% of raw TCR sequences during error correction. VDJ genes were aligned to IMGT germline references, and each clonotype was defined by a unique CDR3 amino acid sequence together with V-J genes. Clonal expansion, Shannon diversity, and CDR3 relatedness (CalcPairwiseDistances, ClusterSamples) were evaluated with VDJtools, and phylogenetic trees were built with CLCbio workbench. Clones with at least 8 unique UMIs were defined as expanded, with this threshold being based on coefficient-of-variation modelling across technical triplicates. TCRdb reran the public reads through fastp at Q25 and MiXCR, keeping productive beta chains. For every CDR3 protein sequence, its rows merge into one entry that carries the most common genes and DNA. The V and J calls here are based on TCRdb, not the publication. This sample has tens of thousands of distinct CDR3 sequences in its table, and 13% of those were observed once. The biggest ten clones account for roughly 13% of the sample.

Libraries from unsorted PBMCs were made from 2 million PBMCs kept in RNAlater at -80 degrees C until RNA extraction. Peripheral blood was subjected to Ficoll-Hypaque density gradient centrifugation to isolate PBMCs, which were then cryopreserved in liquid nitrogen. The clonotype originates from a woman aged 60-75 years with HTLV-1-associated myelopathy (HAM/TSP). Sequenced input: PBMCs. Recombination linked TRBV14 to TRBJ1-4; 9 middle bases align to TRBD1. The DNA sequence is given as TGTGCCAGCAGCCAAGTCGGGACAGGGTTTAATGAAAAACTGTTTTTT. Translated, it reads CASSQVGTGFNEKLFF.